This passage covers 10 T cell receptor beta chains from one sample sequenced in a study of blood T cell repertoires in COVID-19. The table came from immunoSEQ multiplex PCR; TCRdb's copy has only in-frame clones and leaves some out. The sample lists some 290,000 clones; roughly 83% were seen once. Material: peripheral blood. These receptors all stem from a man aged 55-75 years who had recovered from COVID-19.

The chain is built from TRBV2 and TRBJ1-2, with no clear D. The CDR3 sequence is 11 residues long. Germline CDR1 SNHLY, CDR2 FYNNEI. V lost 5 bases, J lost 5 bases, and 6 bases lay in between. CDR3 DNA: TGTGCCAGCAGTCTAGAATATGGCTACACCTTC. Translation gives CASSLEYGYTF.

The chain couples TRBV5-1 to TRBJ2-2, with a possible D match to TRBD1 (6 bases). Deletions cut 4 bases from V and 7 bases from J, with 14 bases between. Germline-derived CDR1 and CDR2 are SGHRS and YFSETQ. This CDR3 region has 14 residues. CDR3 sequence: CASSVDSFIGELFF. The CDR3 region has the DNA TGCGCCAGCAGCGTGGACAGTTTTATCGGGGAGCTGTTTTTT.

The table lists this clone with a few counts. This CDR3 is CASSLLTEAFF. The CDR3 bases are TGTGCCAGCAGCTTACTAACTGAAGCTTTCTTT. This chain connects TRBV7-2 to TRBJ1-1; no firm D call. V was trimmed by 2 bases and J by 5 bases, leaving 3 bases between them. Per germline, CDR1 SGHTA and CDR2 FQGNSA. The CDR3 runs 11 residues.

There are a few counts of this clone. The rearrangement uses TRBV24-1 and TRBJ1-1; D is undetermined. CDR1 is KGHDR and CDR2 is SFDVKD in the germline V gene. The length of the CDR3 is 13 residues. V gave up 12 bases and J gave up 1 base, with 14 bases separating them. CDR3 DNA: TGTGCCGCGTCGGGTTCGTCGAACACTGAAGCTTTCTTT. Its translation is CAASGSSNTEAFF.

This clone is a singleton in its sample. The gene calls are TRBV9 and TRBJ2-1; 10 nucleotides match TRBD2. The J segment lost 7 bases and the V segment lost 0 bases, leaving 7 bases of the junction unmatched. The length of the CDR3 is 16 residues. Germline values: CDR1 SGDLS, CDR2 YYNGEE. The CDR3 DNA reads TGTGCCAGCAGCGTAGAGGTACTAGCGGGAAATAATGAGCAGTTCTTC. Translation gives CASSVEVLAGNNEQFF.

A single count supports this clone. The chain employs TRBV7-3 and TRBJ2-3; D is ambiguous. Germline lookup yields CDR1 SGHTA and CDR2 FQGTGA. The V and J ends lost 5 bases and 0 bases respectively, with 15 bases between them. CDR3 length: 16 residues. The CDR3 protein is CASSPIGRTSTDTQYF. DNA of the CDR3: TGTGCCAGCAGCCCCATCGGTCGAACTAGCACAGATACGCAGTATTTT.

This clone was detected a few times. This sequence joins TRBV27 and TRBJ1-5; D remains unclear. Germline CDR1 and CDR2: MNHEY and SMNVEV (reference sequence). There are 17 residues in the CDR3. The ends were cut back, 5 bases at V and 7 bases at J, with 24 bases in the middle. In DNA form, the CDR3 reads TGTGCCAGCAGTCCTTTCCCCCCGTCCCCGGCGGTCCAGCCCCAGCATTTT. Translating it yields CASSPFPPSPAVQPQHF.

This chain uses TRBV5-1 with TRBJ2-5; tentatively, D is TRBD1 (6 bases). Trimming took 4 bases from V and 0 from J, leaving 10 bases between them. This CDR3 is built from 14 residues. Per the germline V gene, CDR1 is SGHRS and CDR2 is YFSETQ. CDR3 sequence: CASSRRDNQETQYF. The CDR3 region has the DNA TGCGCCAGCAGCCGCCGGGACAACCAAGAGACCCAGTACTTC.

This chain uses TRBV2 with TRBJ2-1; 11 nucleotides agree with TRBD2. The germline V gene encodes CDR1 SNHLY and CDR2 FYNNEI. The CDR3 is 18 amino acids. V lost 8 bases, J lost 0 bases, and 12 bases stayed unmatched. CDR3 DNA sequence: TGTGCCAGCGGGGAGGGGACTAGCGGACCGAGCTCCTACAATGAGCAGTTCTTC. Its translation: CASGEGTSGPSSYNEQFF.

This clone was detected ten times or more. The chain joins TRBV24-1 to TRBJ2-3; 11 nucleotides align to TRBD2. The germline V gene has CDR1 KGHDR and CDR2 SFDVKD. The CDR3 runs 16 residues. V was pared by 3 bases and J by 5 bases, with 6 bases of the junction left unmatched. The CDR3 nucleotides read TGTGCCACCAGTGATCCGACTAGCGGGGACCGAGATACGCAGTATTTT. Translation gives CATSDPTSGDRDTQYF.